One and the same sample provided the 27 T cell receptor beta chains below, sequenced in a study of chemoradiotherapy in HPV16-positive cancers. Sequenced by immunoSEQ multiplex PCR; TCRdb stores in-frame clones only, minus some. In the table there are about 29,000 clones, 93% of which are singletons. Sequenced here: blood, sampled from a patient who underwent chemoradiotherapy. These receptors were obtained from a human donor with HPV-associated anogenital cancer.

This chain joins TRBV7-2 and TRBJ2-2, with TRBD2 as a possible D gene (6 bases). The CDR3 is 14 residues long. V was clipped by 4 bases and J by 6 bases, with 12 bases between them. Germline lookup yields CDR1 SGHTA and CDR2 FQGNSA. CDR3 amino acids: CASSSDGGSGELFF. CDR3 bases: TGTGCCAGCAGCTCCGACGGAGGGTCCGGGGAGCTGTTTTTT.

CDR3 DNA sequence: TGTGCCAGCAGCGTAGTCGACAGGGATGGCACCGGGGAGCTGTTTTTT. Protein sequence: CASSVVDRDGTGELFF. The chain joins TRBV9 to TRBJ2-2; 7 nucleotides match TRBD1. CDR1 SGDLS and CDR2 YYNGEE come from the germline V gene. V was pared by 0 bases and J by 4 bases, with 6 bases of the junction left unmatched. This CDR3 contains 16 residues.

This chain connects TRBV4-1 to TRBJ2-3; D is perhaps TRBD2 (5 bases). Germline CDR1 is MGHRA and CDR2 is YSYEKL. The CDR3 runs 16 residues. V lost 3 bases and J lost 8, with 21 bases in between. The CDR3 loop reads CASSQPDPGSSFTQYF. The DNA for the CDR3 is TGCGCCAGCAGCCAGCCAGATCCGGGATCTAGTTTTACGCAGTATTTT.

Note on this clone: An end of the junction differs from the germline gene, which may be a read error. The chain couples TRBV5-6 to TRBJ2-7, with 12 positions matching TRBD2. In germline, CDR1 is SGHDT, CDR2 YYEEEE. There are 13 residues in the CDR3. CDR3 loop: CASSLAASGGADF. The DNA of the CDR3 is TGTGCCAGCAGCTTGGCGGCTAGCGGGGGGGCGGACTTC.

This clone was counted once. The chain links TRBV4-3 to TRBJ2-7; 7 bases fit TRBD1. Germline lookup yields CDR1 LGHNA and CDR2 YSLEER. Trimming at V came to 5 bases and at J to 4 bases, leaving 5 bases not matched to a gene. This CDR3 contains 13 residues. The CDR3 sequence is CASSLYRGYEQYF. CDR3 bases: TGCGCCAGCAGCTTATACAGGGGTTACGAGCAGTACTTC.

V is TRBV21-1 and J is TRBJ2-7; the DNA was not compared with TRBD1, the D call given in the table. TRBV21-1 is classified as a pseudogene. The CDR3 totals 12 residues. CDR3 DNA sequence: TGTGCCAGCAGCCAGGGTTCCCACGAGCAGTACTTC. The encoded protein is CASSQGSHEQYF.

The V gene is TRBV28, the J gene TRBJ2-1, with TRBD2 matching over 7 bases. Germline values: CDR1 MDHEN, CDR2 SYDVKM. The V and J ends lost 2 bases and 9 bases, in that order; junction bases with no gene match: 10. The CDR3 spans 15 residues. The CDR3 bases are TGTGCCAGCAGTTTAGGGTCCCGACTAGCTCGTGAGCAGTTCTTC. It specifies CASSLGSRLAREQFF.

The chain employs TRBV5-1 and TRBJ2-1; 9 positions agree with TRBD2. Looked up from germline, CDR1 is SGHRS and CDR2 is YFSETQ. The CDR3 loop spans 15 amino acids. V was pared by 3 bases and J by 3 bases, with 4 bases of the junction left unmatched. As DNA, the CDR3 is TGCGCCAGCAGCTCGGGACTAGCTCACTACAATGAGCAGTTCTTC. Translation: CASSSGLAHYNEQFF.

The chain joins TRBV7-9 to TRBJ1-1; TRBD1 matches 8 bases. Trimming cost V 5 bases and J 1 base; bases outside gene matches: 9. This CDR3 is built from 16 residues. Germline values: CDR1 SEHNR, CDR2 FQNEAQ (reference sequence). CDR3 DNA sequence: TGTGCCAGCAGCCGACCCCAGGGGGCAAGGAACACTGAAGCTTTCTTT. Encoded protein: CASSRPQGARNTEAFF.

V is TRBV5-6 and J is TRBJ1-3, with 10 bases that match TRBD1. Trimming took 4 bases from V and 2 from J; bases not matched to a gene: 6. The germline CDR1 and CDR2 sequences are SGHDT and YYEEEE. The length of the CDR3 is 16 residues. The CDR3 spells CASSLRTGGPGNTIYF. The CDR3 DNA follows: TGTGCCAGCAGCCTTAGGACAGGGGGACCTGGAAACACCATATATTTT.

This sequence joins TRBV19 and TRBJ2-6, with a possible D match to TRBD2 (6 bases). The V end was cut by 5 bases, the J end by 2 bases, with 19 bases between. CDR1 and CDR2 (germline): LNHDA, SQIVND (reference sequence). This CDR3 spans 18 amino acids. CDR3 amino acids: CASSLSGFGTAGANVLTF. In DNA form, the CDR3 reads TGTGCCAGTAGTCTCTCCGGCTTCGGGACTGCTGGGGCCAACGTCCTGACTTTC.

The rearrangement links TRBV19 to TRBJ1-6, with a possible D match to TRBD1 (5 bases). This CDR3 is built from 14 residues. Trimming cost V 3 bases and J 10 bases, with 13 bases left between them. Germline V CDR1 and CDR2: LNHDA, SQIVND (reference sequence). CDR3 bases: TGTGCCAGTAGTATCACGGGGGTTCGCTCACCCCTCCACTTT. This sequence encodes CASSITGVRSPLHF.

This clone was observed a few times. The chain recombines TRBV7-9 with TRBJ2-7, with TRBD1 matching over 8 bases. J lost 1 base, V lost 4 bases, and 6 bases had no gene match. This CDR3 comprises 15 residues. Germline V gives CDR1 SEHNR, CDR2 FQNEAQ (reference sequence). CDR3 in DNA: TGTGCCAGCAGCTATGGGACAGGAGGGTCCTACGAGCAGTACTTC. Translation gives CASSYGTGGSYEQYF.

V gene TRBV6-5 combines with J gene TRBJ2-1; D is undetermined. V dropped 0 bases and J dropped 3 bases, with 6 bases sitting between them. Germline V gene lookup returns CDR1 MNHEY and CDR2 SVGAGI. The CDR3 totals 14 residues. The CDR3 reads CASSYSVDYNEQFF. Written as DNA, the CDR3 is TGTGCCAGCAGTTACTCAGTTGACTACAATGAGCAGTTCTTC.

V usage is TRBV28 and J usage is TRBJ1-2, with D hard to call. V was cut by 5 bases and J by 3 bases, with 4 bases left in between. CDR3 size: 11 residues. Germline CDR1 is MDHEN and CDR2 is SYDVKM. CDR3 nucleotides: TGTGCCAGCAGTACGGACTATGGCTACACCTTC. It encodes CASSTDYGYTF.

The chain recombines TRBV5-1 with TRBJ2-5; TRBD2 is a possible D gene (6 bases). The CDR3 covers 15 residues. Germline-derived CDR1 and CDR2 are SGHRS and YFSETQ. With 4 bases removed from V and 4 bases from J, the gap between germline ends came to 17 bases. For the CDR3, the DNA is TGCGCCAGCAGCACCCGGGGGTGGGGAGGAGAGACCCAGTACTTC. It codes for CASSTRGWGGETQYF.

V is TRBV7-6 and J is TRBJ2-3; no clear D gene. Germline V gives CDR1 SGHVS, CDR2 FNYEAQ. Trimming pared 1 base from V and 6 bases from J, leaving 11 bases between. The CDR3 extends over 14 amino acids. The CDR3 loop is CASSLGVALDTQYF. As DNA, the CDR3 is TGTGCCAGCAGCTTAGGGGTAGCATTGGATACGCAGTATTTT.

V usage is TRBV5-1 and J usage is TRBJ2-1, with TRBD2 identical over 8 bases. Germline V CDR1 and CDR2: SGHRS, YFSETQ. CDR3 size: 15 residues. After removal of 2 bases from V and 4 bases from J, the junction contained 5 bases not matched to a gene. CDR3 loop: CASSFSGDWYNEQFF. The CDR3 bases are TGCGCCAGCAGCTTTAGCGGGGATTGGTACAATGAGCAGTTCTTC. The full variable domain, rest sourced from reference TRBV5-1 and TRBJ2-1, is KAGVTQTPRYLIKTRGQQVTLSCSPISGHRSVSWYQQTPGQGLQFLFEYFSETQRNKGNFPGRFSGRQFSNSRSEMNVSTLELGDSALYLCASSFSGDWYNEQFFGPGTRLTVL.

This clone was detected only once. This sequence joins TRBV11-2 and TRBJ2-3; the D gene could be TRBD1 or TRBD2 (6 bases each). The germline V gene encodes CDR1 SGHAT and CDR2 FQNNGV. The germline V and J ends were trimmed by 5 bases and 1 base, with 16 bases remaining between them. CDR3 size: 16 residues. The CDR3 protein is CASSHGGGRGTDTQYF. The CDR3 DNA reads as TGTGCCAGCAGCCACGGAGGGGGGCGGGGCACAGATACGCAGTATTTT.

The V gene is TRBV4-1, the J gene TRBJ2-7; possibly TRBD1 or TRBD2 for D (5 bases each). Trimming left V 0 bases short and J 0 bases short, with 9 bases between. The CDR3 totals 15 residues. The germline V gene encodes CDR1 MGHRA and CDR2 YSYEKL. The CDR3 DNA is TGCGCCAGCAGCCAAGAGGGACGGAGCTCCTACGAGCAGTACTTC. As protein: CASSQEGRSSYEQYF.

The rearrangement uses TRBV5-4 and TRBJ1-2, with D maybe TRBD1 (6 bases). From germline, CDR1 is SGHNT and CDR2 YYREEE (reference sequence). The V and J ends lost 4 bases and 2 bases respectively, with 12 bases between them. There are 14 residues in the CDR3. CDR3 loop: CASSPWRGNYGYTF. The CDR3 bases are TGTGCCAGCAGCCCATGGAGGGGGAACTATGGCTACACCTTC.

This chain links TRBV7-9 with TRBJ2-4; TRBD2 matches at 11 bases. The CDR3 sequence is 14 residues long. CDR1 and CDR2 (germline): SEHNR, FQNEAQ (reference sequence). Trimming at V came to 5 bases and at J to 10 bases, leaving 7 bases not matched to a gene. For the CDR3, the DNA is TGTGCCAGCAGCCCCGGGACTAGCGGAACAATTCAGTACTTC. It codes for CASSPGTSGTIQYF.

This sequence joins TRBV12-5 and TRBJ2-1, with a possible D match to TRBD2 (5 bases). The CDR3 runs to 14 residues. CDR1 is LGHNT, CDR2 FRNRAP, per germline. V was cut by 6 bases and J by 7 bases, with 16 bases left in between. CDR3 amino acids: CASGLEDPLNEQFF. Here the CDR3 DNA reads TGTGCTAGTGGACTAGAGGACCCACTAAATGAGCAGTTCTTC. The entire variable domain, with the rest obtained from reference TRBV12-5 and TRBJ2-1, is as follows: DARVTQTPRHKVTEMGQEVTMRCQPILGHNTVFWYRQTMMQGLELLAYFRNRAPLDDSGMPKDRFSAEMPDATLATLKIQPSEPRDSAVYFCASGLEDPLNEQFFGPGTRLTVL.

The chain couples TRBV6-1 to TRBJ1-6; 9 nucleotides align to TRBD1. The CDR3 is 15 residues long. Germline V gives CDR1 MNHNS, CDR2 SASEGT. Germline trimming cut 6 bases from V and 9 bases from J; bases unmatched to any gene: 9. CDR3 sequence reads: CASRARDRVGSPLHF. The CDR3 nucleotides are TGTGCCAGCAGGGCTCGGGACAGGGTCGGTTCACCCCTCCACTTT.

The chain carries TRBV29-1 and TRBJ2-7, with a weak D call TRBD2 (5 bases). The germline V and J ends were trimmed by 4 bases and 2 bases, with 12 bases remaining between them. This CDR3 has 13 amino acids. CDR1 and CDR2 (germline): SQVTM, ANQGSEA. The CDR3 loop is CSVGEGSAYEQYF. DNA of the CDR3: TGCAGCGTTGGAGAGGGCAGCGCCTACGAGCAGTACTTC.

The rearrangement links TRBV5-1 to TRBJ1-2; D remains ambiguous. CDR3 length: 13 amino acids. V dropped 1 base and J dropped 5 bases, with 9 bases sitting between them. Germline V gene sequence: CDR1 SGHRS, CDR2 YFSETQ. CDR3 residues: CASSLNTAYGYTF. CDR3 sequence (DNA): TGCGCCAGCAGCTTGAATACGGCTTATGGCTACACCTTC.

This chain uses TRBV19 with TRBJ1-2, with 10 bases aligning to TRBD1. The germline V gene has CDR1 LNHDA and CDR2 SQIVND (reference sequence). V shed 9 bases and J 8 bases; nucleotides not matched to a gene: 3. The CDR3 has 11 residues. This chain's CDR3 is CASGQGGGYTF. The CDR3 DNA reads TGTGCCAGCGGACAGGGGGGAGGCTACACCTTC.